What follows are 29 T cell receptor beta chains derived from one specimen sequenced in a study of regulatory T cells in long-lasting Graves disease. Arm-PCR of CDR3 regions and iRepertoire HTBI primers were used to build TCR beta libraries. MiXCR was run by TCRdb on the multiplex PCR reads, yielding one entry per CDR3 protein. The table includes roughly 500,000 distinct CDR3 sequences, about 22% detected once. The time point denotes: persistent/refractory GD, antithyroid drugs over 5 years with positive TRAb. Extracted PBMC RNA gave rise to the TCR library. The sample in question was peripheral blood mononuclear cells (PBMCs), obtained when the disease was refractory, from a patient treated with antithyroid drugs. All receptors derive from a female donor with Graves disease.

The chain carries TRBV11-1 and TRBJ2-2; no clear D gene. The CDR3 has 14 residues. Germline V CDR1 and CDR2: SGHAT, FQDESV (reference sequence). The V end was cut by 3 bases, the J end by 1 base, with 6 bases between. The CDR3: CASSLMRNTGELFF. As DNA, the CDR3 is TGTGCCAGCAGCTTGATGAGGAACACCGGGGAGCTGTTTTTT.

This clonotype was seen repeatedly, ten times or more. The chain's CDR3 is CASSIYRGNEQYF. The CDR3 DNA follows: TGTGCCAGCAGTATTTACAGGGGAAACGAGCAGTACTTC. The J gene is TRBJ2-7, the V gene TRBV27; 7 bases are a match to TRBD1. The trim removed 5 bases at V and 5 bases at J, leaving 6 bases unmatched. The CDR3 runs 13 residues. The germline V gene encodes CDR1 MNHEY and CDR2 SMNVEV (reference sequence).

This chain uses TRBV10-3 with TRBJ1-6; D call uncertain. Between the trimmed V and J ends, which lost 3 bases and 11 bases, there was a span of 14 bases. CDR1 is ENHRY, CDR2 SYGVKD, per germline. This CDR3 has 14 amino acids. CDR3 coding DNA: TGTGCCATCAGTGAATCGGGGATTGGGCCACCCCTCCACTTT. Its translation is CAISESGIGPPLHF.

This clonotype was seen many times. This sequence joins TRBV12-3 or TRBV12-4 and TRBJ1-4; D unclear. The CDR3 contains 14 residues. Trimming took 4 bases from V and 6 from J, leaving 12 bases between them. The chain's CDR3 is CASSSSGVHEKLFF. CDR3 nucleotide sequence: TGTGCCAGCAGTTCCTCGGGAGTTCATGAAAAACTGTTTTTT.

This clonotype was recorded at least ten times. The rearrangement uses TRBV6-5 and TRBJ2-7, with 9 bases aligning to TRBD2. The CDR3 has 15 amino acids. Germline V gene lookup returns CDR1 MNHEY and CDR2 SVGAGI. Unmatched junction bases numbered 9, after V lost 4 bases and J lost 5 bases. The CDR3 sequence is CASSSLREGHHEQYF. CDR3 in DNA: TGTGCCAGCAGTTCACTGCGGGAGGGCCACCACGAGCAGTACTTC.

Turning to this clonotype: A much larger clone differs from this one at a single base, so this may be a read error. The rearrangement links TRBV12-3 or TRBV12-4 to TRBJ2-7; D remains unclear. Trimming removed 1 base at V and 3 bases at J, with 4 bases between. The CDR3 is made up of 12 amino acids. The DNA of the CDR3 is TGTGCCAGCAGTTTAGACCACTACGAGCAGTACTTC. It codes for CASSLDHYEQYF.

The table lists this clonotype with many counts. CDR3 protein: CASSSHRALNTEAFF. The CDR3 bases are TGTGCCAGCAGTTCCCACCGGGCCCTGAACACTGAAGCTTTCTTT. J is TRBJ1-1 and V is TRBV28; D is ambiguous. CDR3 length: 15 amino acids. Germline CDR1 and CDR2: MDHEN and SYDVKM. V was pared by 4 bases and J by 0 bases, with 12 bases between.

This clonotype was picked up a small number of times. V usage is TRBV28 and J usage is TRBJ2-7, with 9 bases fitting TRBD2. The CDR3 is 13 residues long. CDR1 and CDR2 (germline): MDHEN, SYDVKM. The trim removed 6 bases at V and 7 bases at J, leaving 7 bases unmatched. The CDR3, as DNA: TGTGCCAGCAGGGGGACTAGCATGTTGGAGCAGTACTTC. This translates into CASRGTSMLEQYF.

The rearrangement joins TRBV5-1 to TRBJ2-5, with a possible D match to TRBD1 (6 bases). The CDR3 sequence is 15 residues long. In germline, CDR1 is SGHRS, CDR2 YFSETQ. The germline V and J ends were trimmed by 5 bases and 3 bases, with 17 bases remaining between them. The CDR3 DNA is TGCGCCAGCAGTTCGGGACACGGCGGAGAAGAGACCCAGTACTTC. This sequence encodes CASSSGHGGEETQYF.

This clonotype was counted ten times or more. J is TRBJ2-5 and V is TRBV20-1, with TRBD2 matching 11 bases. Germline CDR1 reads DFQATT; CDR2 reads SNEGSKA (reference sequence). The CDR3 runs 15 residues. Trimming removed 0 bases from V and 6 bases from J; junction bases left unmatched: 6. This CDR3 is CSARDVSGGAQTQYF. DNA for the CDR3: TGCAGTGCTAGAGACGTTAGCGGGGGGGCGCAGACCCAGTACTTC.

J is TRBJ2-1 and V is TRBV11-2, with TRBD1 identical over 7 bases. Germline trimming cut 8 bases from V and 4 bases from J; bases unmatched to any gene: 14. CDR3 size: 16 residues. The germline V gene encodes CDR1 SGHAT and CDR2 FQNNGV. This chain's CDR3 is CASCKGADVFYNEQFF. As DNA, the CDR3 is TGTGCCAGCTGTAAGGGGGCAGATGTTTTTTACAATGAGCAGTTCTTC.

There are many counts of this clonotype. The rearrangement uses TRBV20-1 and TRBJ2-7; the match to TRBD2 covers 7 bases. The CDR3 loop spans 14 amino acids. J was trimmed by 3 bases and V by 0 bases; bases with no gene match: 5. Germline lookup yields CDR1 DFQATT and CDR2 SNEGSKA (reference sequence). Here the CDR3 reads CSARDRGGGYEQYF. The DNA for the CDR3 is TGCAGTGCTAGAGATCGGGGCGGGGGCTACGAGCAGTACTTC.

At least ten counts were recorded for this clonotype. J is TRBJ1-2 and V is TRBV6-5; D perhaps matches TRBD1 (5 bases). Germline V CDR1 and CDR2: MNHEY, SVGAGI. The CDR3 totals 12 residues. V gave up 2 bases and J gave up 6 bases, with 7 bases separating them. The CDR3 loop is CASSYRGDGYTF. DNA for the CDR3: TGTGCCAGCAGTTACCGGGGGGATGGCTACACCTTC.

J is TRBJ1-1 and V is TRBV30; 10 bases match TRBD1. The CDR3 is 13 residues long. Germline V lookup: CDR1 GTSNPN, CDR2 SVGIG (reference sequence). Trimming took 5 bases from V and 4 from J; bases not matched to a gene: 4. CDR3 in DNA: TGTGCCTGGGACAGGGGGCAGGGCACTGAAGCTTTCTTT. It encodes CAWDRGQGTEAFF.

Notes on this clonotype: A read error may be the cause here, since a much bigger clone is one base away. V usage is TRBV7-2 and J usage is TRBJ1-1; D not resolved. The germline gives CDR1 SGHTA, CDR2 FQGNSA. CDR3 length: 12 amino acids. The V end lost 1 base, the J end lost 10 bases, and 10 bases lay between the germline ends. CDR3 sequence (DNA): TGTGCCAGCAGCTTAGTTAGTCCTGGAGCTTTCTTT. Translating it yields CASSLVSPGAFF.

The rearrangement links TRBV19 to TRBJ1-4; D perhaps matches TRBD1 (5 bases). The CDR3 contains 16 residues. V lost 3 bases and J lost 8, with 19 bases in between. Germline CDR1 LNHDA, CDR2 SQIVND (reference sequence). CDR3 sequence reads: CASSIYSGTLWEKLFF. The CDR3 DNA follows: TGTGCCAGTAGTATTTACTCCGGGACCTTGTGGGAAAAACTGTTTTTT. Based on the CDR3 plus reference TRBV19 and TRBJ1-4, the full variable domain is DGGITQSPKYLFRKEGQNVTLSCEQNLNHDAMYWYRQDPGQGLRLIYYSQIVNDFQKGDIAEGYSVSREKKESFPLTVTSAQKNPTAFYLCASSIYSGTLWEKLFFGSGTQLSVL.

This rearrangement joins TRBV18 to TRBJ1-3, with D unclear. The germline V and J ends were trimmed by 4 bases and 0 bases, with 16 bases remaining between them. This CDR3 contains 17 residues. From germline, CDR1 is KGHSH and CDR2 LQKENI. The CDR3 loop reads CASSRGREYFSGNTIYF. CDR3 bases: TGTGCCAGCTCACGAGGGAGGGAGTACTTCTCTGGAAACACCATATATTTT.

In this sample, this clonotype turned up a few times. The V call is TRBV20-1, the J call TRBJ1-3, with D tentatively TRBD1 (5 bases). The CDR3 has 13 residues. The germline gives CDR1 DFQATT, CDR2 SNEGSKA (reference sequence). The ends were cut back, 1 base at V and 6 bases at J, with 10 bases in the middle. The CDR3 DNA sequence: TGCAGTGCTAGAGGATCGGGGCCAAACACCATATATTTT. Translated, it gives CSARGSGPNTIYF.

This clonotype was seen repeatedly, ten times or more. The rearrangement joins TRBV11-2 to TRBJ2-5, with D unclear. The CDR3 totals 15 residues. The V end lost 0 bases, the J end lost 5 bases, and 13 bases lay between the germline ends. Germline-derived CDR1 and CDR2 are SGHAT and FQNNGV. The CDR3 protein is CASSLDRGVRETQYF. CDR3 nucleotides: TGTGCCAGCAGCTTAGATCGCGGCGTCCGGGAGACCCAGTACTTC.

V usage is TRBV20-1 and J usage is TRBJ2-7; 10 bases match TRBD1. Trimming took 4 bases from V and 6 from J; bases not matched to a gene: 9. The V gene's germline CDR1 is DFQATT and CDR2 SNEGSKA (reference sequence). The CDR3 runs 14 residues. CDR3 sequence (DNA): TGCAGTGCTAAACCGGGACAGGGGCCTTCCGAGCAGTACTTC. This translates into CSAKPGQGPSEQYF.

This clonotype was picked up many times. The gene calls are TRBV12-3 or TRBV12-4 and TRBJ1-5; D possibly corresponds to TRBD1 (5 bases). The CDR3 totals 14 residues. V was cut by 6 bases and J by 3 bases, with 12 bases left in between. The CDR3 DNA is TGTGCCAGCAGCCTCAGACAGAACAATCAGCCCCAGCATTTT. Amino acids: CASSLRQNNQPQHF.

The chain links TRBV19 to TRBJ1-2; possible D gene TRBD1, 6 bases. This CDR3 has 14 residues. The germline gives CDR1 LNHDA, CDR2 SQIVND (reference sequence). V shed 5 bases and J shed 4 bases, with 14 bases lying between them. This CDR3 is CASSDLQGIYGYTF. DNA of the CDR3: TGTGCCAGTAGTGATTTACAGGGAATCTATGGCTACACCTTC.

This clonotype was counted between two and nine times. One base away lies a much larger clone, so this may be a sequencing read error. J is TRBJ1-1 and V is TRBV6-2 or TRBV6-3, with D tentatively TRBD1 (5 bases). CDR1 MNHEY and CDR2 SVGEGT come from the germline V gene. The CDR3 contains 15 residues. CDR3 nucleotide sequence: TGTGCCAGCAGTTACGGTCCGACAGCTAACACTGAAGCTTCCTTT. This gives the protein CASSYGPTANTEASF.

This chain connects TRBV12-3 or TRBV12-4 to TRBJ1-6; tentative D call: TRBD1 (5 bases). The CDR3 spans 14 residues. The CDR3 spells CLSRGSSYNSPLHF. The CDR3 DNA reads TGTCTTTCGCGGGGGAGCTCCTATAATTCACCCCTCCACTTT.

The rearrangement joins TRBV29-1 to TRBJ1-1; D is unclear. This CDR3 has 14 residues. V was pared by 4 bases and J by 1 base, with 13 bases between. The germline V gene has CDR1 SQVTM and CDR2 ANQGSEA. For the CDR3, the DNA is TGCAGCGTTGTGGGCCGGTTATCGAACACTGAAGCTTTCTTT. Residues: CSVVGRLSNTEAFF. The complete variable domain, with remaining parts taken from reference TRBV29-1 and TRBJ1-1, reads SAVISQKPSRDICQRGTSLTIQCQVDSQVTMMFWYRQQPGQSLTLIATANQGSEATYESGFVIDKFPISRPNLTFSTLTVSNMSPEDSSIYLCSVVGRLSNTEAFFGQGTRLTVV.

The rearrangement links TRBV5-6 to TRBJ2-2; D not resolved. With 0 bases removed from V and 5 bases from J, the gap between germline ends came to 8 bases. CDR1 is SGHDT and CDR2 is YYEEEE in the germline V gene. This CDR3 is built from 14 residues. This chain's CDR3 is CASSLGARTGELFF. The CDR3 nucleotides read TGTGCCAGCAGCTTGGGGGCCCGAACCGGGGAGCTGTTTTTT. The variable domain in full, with the rest retrieved from reference TRBV5-6 and TRBJ2-2, is DAGVTQSPTHLIKTRGQQVTLRCSPKSGHDTVSWYQQALGQGPQFIFQYYEEEERQRGNFPDRFSGHQFPNYSSELNVNALLLGDSALYLCASSLGARTGELFFGEGSRLTVL.

The genes are TRBV7-2 and TRBJ1-3; D is undetermined. The CDR3 is made up of 15 amino acids. V lost 5 bases, J lost 0 bases, and 11 bases lay in between. CDR1 is SGHTA, CDR2 FQGNSA, per germline. The CDR3 coding sequence is TGTGCCAGCAGCCTGATAGGGAGCTCTGGAAACACCATATATTTT. It translates to CASSLIGSSGNTIYF.

The gene calls are TRBV20-1 and TRBJ2-7; 9 nucleotides agree with TRBD2. CDR1 and CDR2 (germline): DFQATT, SNEGSKA (reference sequence). V lost 5 bases and J lost 7; bases outside the gene matches: 12. This CDR3 is 14 amino acids long. In DNA, the CDR3 is TGCAGTGCTTCAGGTGCGGGAGGGCCGGGGGAGCAGTACTTC. It yields the protein CSASGAGGPGEQYF.

For this clonotype: This may be a read error, as it is one base from a much larger clone. The rearrangement uses TRBV20-1 and TRBJ2-5, with 7 bases fitting TRBD2. The germline V gene has CDR1 DFQATT and CDR2 SNEGSKA (reference sequence). The CDR3 totals 15 residues. The CDR3 spells CSAYPGLRFQKTQYF. Here the CDR3 DNA reads TGCAGTGCGTATCCGGGACTACGATTCCAAAAGACCCAGTACTTC.